This T cell receptor (beta chain) was identified in a study of metastatic and nonmetastatic thyroid tumors. Overall study context: Repertoire comparisons spanned blood and tumor or nodule tissue from malignant and benign thyroid patients.

CDR3 length equals 12 residues. Trimming removed 10 bases at V and 6 bases at J, with 16 bases between. Germline assignment: CDR1 SEHNR and CDR2 FQNEAQ (reference sequence). As processed by the authors: Researchers built a distant-metastasis classifier for papillary thyroid cancer that drew on CDR3 differences across clinicopathological groups. TCRdb re-called the PCR reads via MiXCR. Clone size and V and J calls follow TCRdb, not the original study. This table holds roughly 40,000 clones, about a sixth found once. To note about this clone: What it binds is unknown.

Findings of the study overall: Benign nodules were reported to have significantly lower TCR beta diversity than malignant thyroid tumors, in blood and tumor.

All patients were untreated before thyroid surgery. The sequence was obtained from a male donor with papillary thyroid cancer or a benign thyroid nodule (not recorded which). Some clones in this sample may be carry-over from other donors' samples. Sequencing input: blood. The chain uses TRBV7-9 and TRBJ2-7; tentative D call: TRBD1 (5 bases). CDR3 loop: CATDEGGAEQYF. The CDR3 DNA reads TGTGCCACTGACGAAGGTGGGGCCGAGCAGTACTTC.